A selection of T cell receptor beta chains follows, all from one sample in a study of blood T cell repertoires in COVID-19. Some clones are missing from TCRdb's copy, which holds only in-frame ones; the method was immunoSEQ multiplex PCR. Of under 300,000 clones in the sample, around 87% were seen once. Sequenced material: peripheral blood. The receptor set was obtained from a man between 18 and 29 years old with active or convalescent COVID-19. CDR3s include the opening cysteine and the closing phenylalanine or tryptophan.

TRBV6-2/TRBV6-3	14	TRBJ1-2	CASSGTGELWGYTF
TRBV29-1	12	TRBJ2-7	CSVGTGTYEQYF
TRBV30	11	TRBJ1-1	CASQTNAEAFF
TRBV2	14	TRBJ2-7	CASSGGTGTDEQYF
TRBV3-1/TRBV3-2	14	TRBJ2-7	CASSRSTGGHEQYF
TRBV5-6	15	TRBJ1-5	CASSYGQGVSQPQHF
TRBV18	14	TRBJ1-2	CASSLGQGEAGYTF
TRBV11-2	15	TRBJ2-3	CASSFGKNRRDTQYF
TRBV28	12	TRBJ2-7	CASSLGLYEQYF
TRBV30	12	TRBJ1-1	CAWSGNEYEAFF
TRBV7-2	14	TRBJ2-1	CASSLDQGFDEQFF
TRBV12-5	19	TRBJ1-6	CASGLVKELGVLYNSPLHF
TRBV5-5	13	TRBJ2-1	CASNTPGGVEQFF
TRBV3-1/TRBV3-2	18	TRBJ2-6	CASSPGTGSVSGANVLTF
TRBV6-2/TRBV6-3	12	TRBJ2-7	CASSGTSYEQYF
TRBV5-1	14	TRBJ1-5	CASSPDGNNQPQHF
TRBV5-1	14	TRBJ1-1	CASSFQGLNTEAFF
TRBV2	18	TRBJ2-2	CASSEGLAGDLVTGELFF
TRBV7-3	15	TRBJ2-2	CASSLRTGGEGELFF
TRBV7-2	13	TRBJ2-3	CASSGLAGDTQYF
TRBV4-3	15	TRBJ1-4	CASSQEGRSHEKLFF
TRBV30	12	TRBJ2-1	CAWSADNNEQFF
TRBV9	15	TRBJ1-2	CASSVRERELSGYTF
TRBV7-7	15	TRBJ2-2	CASSLASGHTGELFF
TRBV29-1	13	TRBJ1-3	CSVDAEAGNTIYF
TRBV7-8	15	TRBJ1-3	CASSLGVESGNTIYF